The rows below give T cell receptor beta chains drawn from one sample of a study of cytomegalovirus exposure and HLA in healthy donors. Here immunoSEQ multiplex PCR was the method, and the copy in TCRdb shows in-frame clones only, minus some. The table shows under 130,000 clones, with about 15% occurring only once. The sample comprised PBMCs. The source is a female donor in good health and CMV-seronegative. The CDR3 runs from the conserved cysteine through the conserved F or W. The D gene is left open where the match is weak. Clone size is given for some rows only: seen once, a few or many times, or a class if the clone is expanded.

clone size: few
V gene: TRBV7-2
J gene: TRBJ2-7
D gene: NA
CDR3 protein: CASSLSWDGGTEQYF
CDR3 DNA: TGTGCCAGCAGCTTATCGTGGGACGGGGGAACCGAGCAGTACTTC

clone size: NA
V gene: TRBV6-5
J gene: TRBJ2-3
D gene: NA
CDR3 protein: CASSYPGLKFTDTQYF
CDR3 DNA: TGTGCCAGCAGTTACCCCGGACTGAAATTCACAGATACGCAGTATTTT

clone size: NA
V gene: TRBV29-1
J gene: TRBJ2-3
D gene: NA
CDR3 protein: CSVGQILTDTQYF
CDR3 DNA: TGCAGCGTTGGTCAGATCCTTACAGATACGCAGTATTTT

clone size: NA
V gene: TRBV4-1
J gene: TRBJ1-1
D gene: TRBD1
CDR3 protein: CASSTPGTGNTEAFF
CDR3 DNA: TGCGCCAGCAGTACCCCCGGGACAGGAAACACTGAAGCTTTCTTT

clone size: NA
V gene: TRBV5-1
J gene: TRBJ2-3
D gene: NA
CDR3 protein: CASSSDDSSQDTQYF
CDR3 DNA: TGCGCCAGCAGTTCAGACGACTCGTCCCAAGATACGCAGTATTTT

clone size: few
V gene: TRBV5-1
J gene: TRBJ2-6
D gene: NA
CDR3 protein: CASNRVSGANVLTF
CDR3 DNA: TGCGCCAGCAACCGGGTCTCTGGGGCCAACGTCCTGACTTTC

clone size: NA
V gene: TRBV19
J gene: TRBJ1-1
D gene: TRBD1
CDR3 protein: CASSMARGQRNTEAFF
CDR3 DNA: TGTGCCAGTAGTATGGCCCGGGGACAGCGAAACACTGAAGCTTTCTTT

clone size: few
V gene: TRBV7-8
J gene: TRBJ2-3
D gene: NA
CDR3 protein: CASSSYTDTQYF
CDR3 DNA: TGTGCCAGCAGCTCCTACACAGATACGCAGTATTTT

clone size: NA
V gene: TRBV7-2
J gene: TRBJ1-1
D gene: NA
CDR3 protein: CASSLGGGNTEAFF
CDR3 DNA: TGTGCCAGCAGCTTAGGAGGCGGGAACACTGAAGCTTTCTTT

clone size: NA
V gene: TRBV13
J gene: TRBJ1-3
D gene: TRBD1
CDR3 protein: CASSPTGPVGNTIYF
CDR3 DNA: TGTGCCAGCAGCCCGACAGGGCCCGTCGGAAACACCATATATTTT

clone size: NA
V gene: TRBV11-1
J gene: TRBJ2-7
D gene: TRBD2
CDR3 protein: CASRGTTYEQYF
CDR3 DNA: TGTGCCAGCAGGGGGACTACCTACGAGCAGTACTTC

clone size: few
V gene: TRBV28
J gene: TRBJ1-2
D gene: TRBD1
CDR3 protein: CASSLISTGGLTF
CDR3 DNA: TGTGCCAGCAGTTTAATCTCCACAGGGGGCCTAACCTTC

clone size: few
V gene: TRBV4-3
J gene: TRBJ2-5
D gene: TRBD2
CDR3 protein: CASSQDRLAAKTQYF
CDR3 DNA: TGCGCCAGCAGCCAAGATCGACTAGCTGCTAAGACCCAGTACTTC

clone size: NA
V gene: TRBV5-6
J gene: TRBJ2-1
D gene: TRBD2
CDR3 protein: CASSIVGQRGAYNEQFF
CDR3 DNA: TGTGCCAGCAGCATAGTTGGGCAGCGGGGGGCCTACAATGAGCAGTTCTTC

clone size: NA
V gene: TRBV30
J gene: TRBJ2-7
D gene: TRBD2
CDR3 protein: CAWSVLRGGRNEQYF
CDR3 DNA: TGTGCCTGGAGTGTACTTCGGGGGGGCCGGAACGAGCAGTACTTC

clone size: NA
V gene: TRBV19
J gene: TRBJ2-5
D gene: NA
CDR3 protein: CASSIGTQGTQYF
CDR3 DNA: TGTGCCAGTAGTATTGGCACTCAGGGGACCCAGTACTTC

clone size: NA
V gene: TRBV5-6
J gene: TRBJ1-1
D gene: NA
CDR3 protein: CASSLGGNTEAFF
CDR3 DNA: TGTGCCAGCAGCTTGGGAGGGAACACTGAAGCTTTCTTT

clone size: few
V gene: TRBV19
J gene: TRBJ2-1
D gene: TRBD2
CDR3 protein: CASSIGLAGVNEQFF
CDR3 DNA: TGTGCCAGTAGTATAGGGCTAGCGGGAGTCAATGAGCAGTTCTTC

clone size: NA
V gene: TRBV2
J gene: TRBJ2-7
D gene: TRBD1
CDR3 protein: CASKQGAYEQYF
CDR3 DNA: TGTGCCAGCAAGCAGGGGGCCTACGAGCAGTACTTC

clone size: NA
V gene: TRBV5-4
J gene: TRBJ2-7
D gene: TRBD2
CDR3 protein: CASSKLAGGLSYEQYF
CDR3 DNA: TGTGCCAGCAGCAAGTTAGCGGGGGGGCTCTCCTACGAGCAGTACTTC

clone size: NA
V gene: TRBV4-1
J gene: TRBJ2-5
D gene: NA
CDR3 protein: CASSQDQRILEETQYF
CDR3 DNA: TGCGCCAGCAGCCAAGATCAGCGGATTTTAGAGGAGACCCAGTACTTC

clone size: once
V gene: TRBV28
J gene: TRBJ2-7
D gene: NA
CDR3 protein: CASNAPPYEQYF
CDR3 DNA: TGTGCCAGCAACGCGCCCCCCTACGAGCAGTACTTC

clone size: NA
V gene: TRBV5-4
J gene: TRBJ2-3
D gene: NA
CDR3 protein: CASSLAISGFSTGDTQYF
CDR3 DNA: TGTGCCAGCAGCTTGGCCATATCAGGCTTTAGTACGGGGGATACGCAGTATTTT

clone size: few
V gene: TRBV2
J gene: TRBJ2-5
D gene: NA
CDR3 protein: CASSRGAAETQYF
CDR3 DNA: TGTGCCAGCAGCCGGGGGGCCGCGGAGACCCAGTACTTC

clone size: NA
V gene: TRBV4-3
J gene: TRBJ1-3
D gene: NA
CDR3 protein: CASSQGQYSGNTIYF
CDR3 DNA: TGCGCCAGCAGCCAAGGACAGTACTCTGGAAACACCATATATTTT

clone size: few
V gene: TRBV5-4
J gene: TRBJ1-2
D gene: NA
CDR3 protein: CASSLRPEADYGYTF
CDR3 DNA: TGTGCCAGCAGCTTGCGTCCTGAAGCTGACTATGGCTACACCTTC

clone size: NA
V gene: TRBV28
J gene: TRBJ2-5
D gene: NA
CDR3 protein: CASTVSGTQYF
CDR3 DNA: TGTGCCAGCACCGTCAGCGGGACCCAGTACTTC

clone size: few
V gene: TRBV6-6
J gene: TRBJ1-1
D gene: TRBD1
CDR3 protein: CASRSPGQGANTEAFF
CDR3 DNA: TGTGCCAGCAGGTCACCGGGACAGGGGGCGAACACTGAAGCTTTCTTT

clone size: NA
V gene: TRBV4-1
J gene: TRBJ1-5
D gene: NA
CDR3 protein: CASSQVGGSLNQPQHF
CDR3 DNA: TGCGCCAGCAGCCAAGTTGGGGGGAGTCTAAATCAGCCCCAGCATTTT

clone size: NA
V gene: TRBV28
J gene: TRBJ2-7
D gene: TRBD1
CDR3 protein: CASSTYRDRASYEQYF
CDR3 DNA: TGTGCCAGCAGTACATACCGGGACAGGGCCTCCTACGAGCAGTACTTC

clone size: once
V gene: TRBV5-1
J gene: TRBJ2-3
D gene: TRBD2
CDR3 protein: CASSLAPSGGTDTQYF
CDR3 DNA: TGCGCCAGCAGCTTGGCACCTAGCGGGGGGACAGATACGCAGTATTTT

clone size: few
V gene: TRBV11-2
J gene: TRBJ2-1
D gene: NA
CDR3 protein: CASSLNRYNEQFF
CDR3 DNA: TGTGCCAGCAGCTTAAACAGGTACAATGAGCAGTTCTTC

clone size: NA
V gene: TRBV2
J gene: TRBJ1-1
D gene: NA
CDR3 protein: CASSGGGMGDTEAFF
CDR3 DNA: TGTGCCAGCAGTGGGGGGGGTATGGGTGACACTGAAGCTTTCTTT

clone size: few
V gene: TRBV9
J gene: TRBJ2-5
D gene: TRBD1
CDR3 protein: CASSDRTGGEETQYF
CDR3 DNA: TGTGCCAGCAGCGACCGGACAGGTGGGGAAGAGACCCAGTACTTC

clone size: few
V gene: TRBV4-3
J gene: TRBJ1-5
D gene: NA
CDR3 protein: CASSQDWRSSNQPQHF
CDR3 DNA: TGCGCCAGCAGCCAAGATTGGAGGTCCAGCAATCAGCCCCAGCATTTT

clone size: few
V gene: TRBV5-6
J gene: TRBJ2-7
D gene: NA
CDR3 protein: CASSLAGSSYEQYF
CDR3 DNA: TGTGCCAGCAGCTTGGCGGGTTCCTCCTACGAGCAGTACTTC

clone size: NA
V gene: TRBV18
J gene: TRBJ1-5
D gene: NA
CDR3 protein: CASSPSQGNSNQPQHF
CDR3 DNA: TGTGCCAGCTCACCAAGTCAGGGGAACAGCAATCAGCCCCAGCATTTT

clone size: NA
V gene: TRBV19
J gene: TRBJ2-7
D gene: TRBD1
CDR3 protein: CASSPLTGVIDEQYF
CDR3 DNA: TGTGCCAGTAGTCCACTGACAGGGGTCATCGACGAGCAGTACTTC

clone size: few
V gene: TRBV9
J gene: TRBJ2-3
D gene: TRBD2
CDR3 protein: CASSPGLAGTDTQYF
CDR3 DNA: TGTGCCAGCAGCCCCGGACTAGCGGGCACAGATACGCAGTATTTT

clone size: NA
V gene: TRBV27
J gene: TRBJ2-2
D gene: NA
CDR3 protein: CASSFVWEGGTGELFF
CDR3 DNA: TGTGCCAGCAGTTTTGTTTGGGAGGGGGGCACCGGGGAGCTGTTTTTT

clone size: NA
V gene: TRBV5-6
J gene: TRBJ2-1
D gene: NA
CDR3 protein: CASSSSGYTSYNEQFF
CDR3 DNA: TGTGCCAGCAGCTCGAGCGGCTATACCTCCTACAATGAGCAGTTCTTC

clone size: few
V gene: TRBV10-2
J gene: TRBJ1-1
D gene: TRBD1
CDR3 protein: CASSAWDSRNTEAFF
CDR3 DNA: TGCGCCAGCAGTGCCTGGGACAGCCGGAACACTGAAGCTTTCTTT

clone size: NA
V gene: TRBV4-3
J gene: TRBJ2-1
D gene: NA
CDR3 protein: CASSQDFSYNEQFF
CDR3 DNA: TGCGCCAGCAGCCAAGACTTTTCCTACAATGAGCAGTTCTTC

clone size: NA
V gene: TRBV18
J gene: TRBJ2-2
D gene: NA
CDR3 protein: CASSPERLITGELFF
CDR3 DNA: TGTGCCAGCTCACCAGAGAGGCTCATCACCGGGGAGCTGTTTTTT

clone size: few
V gene: TRBV13
J gene: TRBJ2-1
D gene: TRBD2
CDR3 protein: CASSLLDSSGLARNEQFF
CDR3 DNA: TGTGCCAGCAGCTTACTTGATTCCTCGGGACTAGCTCGCAATGAGCAGTTCTTC

clone size: few
V gene: TRBV10-2
J gene: TRBJ2-7
D gene: TRBD2
CDR3 protein: CASNPTAGLAVEQYF
CDR3 DNA: TGCGCCAGCAACCCGACCGCGGGACTAGCTGTCGAGCAGTACTTC

clone size: few
V gene: TRBV5-1
J gene: TRBJ1-6
D gene: NA
CDR3 protein: CASSWQGNSPLHF
CDR3 DNA: TGCGCCAGCAGCTGGCAGGGGAATTCACCCCTCCACTTT

clone size: NA
V gene: TRBV7-9
J gene: TRBJ2-7
D gene: TRBD1
CDR3 protein: CASSLDRGIEQYF
CDR3 DNA: TGTGCCAGCAGCTTAGACAGGGGGATCGAGCAGTACTTC

clone size: NA
V gene: TRBV4-2
J gene: TRBJ1-2
D gene: NA
CDR3 protein: CASSQDSAYGYTF
CDR3 DNA: TGTGCCAGCAGCCAAGATAGCGCGTATGGCTACACCTTC

clone size: NA
V gene: TRBV27
J gene: TRBJ2-7
D gene: TRBD2
CDR3 protein: CASSGLWAGDYEQYF
CDR3 DNA: TGTGCCAGCAGTGGTTTGTGGGCGGGGGACTACGAGCAGTACTTC

clone size: NA
V gene: TRBV6-6
J gene: TRBJ2-1
D gene: NA
CDR3 protein: CASSLAGAKTNEQFF
CDR3 DNA: TGTGCCAGCAGTTTGGCGGGGGCGAAGACTAATGAGCAGTTCTTC

clone size: few
V gene: TRBV9
J gene: TRBJ1-1
D gene: NA
CDR3 protein: CASSPSRLVPNTEAFF
CDR3 DNA: TGTGCCAGCAGCCCCTCGCGACTAGTACCGAACACTGAAGCTTTCTTT

clone size: few
V gene: TRBV27
J gene: TRBJ2-1
D gene: NA
CDR3 protein: CASSLRGWNEQFF
CDR3 DNA: TGTGCCAGCAGTCTCAGGGGTTGGAATGAGCAGTTCTTC

clone size: few
V gene: TRBV28
J gene: TRBJ2-7
D gene: TRBD2
CDR3 protein: CASSPLVGAGGPSYEQYF
CDR3 DNA: TGTGCCAGCAGTCCCCTGGTAGGAGCGGGAGGGCCTTCCTACGAGCAGTACTTC

clone size: few
V gene: TRBV7-2
J gene: TRBJ2-6
D gene: NA
CDR3 protein: CASSFTGANVLTF
CDR3 DNA: TGTGCCAGCAGCTTTACTGGGGCCAACGTCCTGACTTTC

clone size: NA
V gene: TRBV4-1
J gene: TRBJ1-1
D gene: NA
CDR3 protein: CASSHTLPPLEAFF
CDR3 DNA: TGCGCCAGCAGCCACACTCTGCCCCCACTCGAAGCTTTCTTT

clone size: few
V gene: TRBV30
J gene: TRBJ2-7
D gene: NA
CDR3 protein: CAWRQGSYEQYF
CDR3 DNA: TGTGCCTGGAGGCAGGGTAGCTACGAGCAGTACTTC

clone size: NA
V gene: TRBV11-2
J gene: TRBJ2-7
D gene: TRBD2
CDR3 protein: CASSLRGVAGGEQYF
CDR3 DNA: TGTGCCAGCAGCTTAAGAGGGGTAGCGGGAGGCGAGCAGTACTTC

clone size: few
V gene: TRBV6-5
J gene: TRBJ1-2
D gene: TRBD1
CDR3 protein: CASSYQQGGSGYTF
CDR3 DNA: TGTGCCAGCAGTTACCAACAGGGGGGAAGCGGCTACACCTTC

clone size: NA
V gene: TRBV2
J gene: TRBJ2-7
D gene: NA
CDR3 protein: CASSESPSSYEQYF
CDR3 DNA: TGTGCCAGCAGTGAATCTCCTAGCTCCTACGAGCAGTACTTC